The 19 T cell receptor beta chains in this list originate from one sample, sequenced in a study of response to subunit inactivated influenza vaccine. TCRdb reprocessed the RT-PCR reads via MiXCR and lists one record per CDR3 protein. This table holds hundreds of thousands of distinct CDR3 sequences, 13% to 15% found once. Sample: PBMCs from blood, taken around 14 days before vaccination. Receptor source: a man aged 50-59 years who received an inactivated influenza vaccine.

This clonotype was found a few times. The V call is TRBV29-1, the J call TRBJ2-7; 9 bases line up with TRBD2. The length of the CDR3 is 14 residues. V lost 5 bases, J lost 0 bases, and 5 bases stayed unmatched. Germline CDR1 is SQVTM and CDR2 is ANQGSEA. The CDR3: CSVQTSGFSYEQYF. The CDR3 nucleotides are TGCAGCGTTCAGACTAGCGGTTTCTCCTACGAGCAGTACTTC.

This clonotype appeared a few times. The chain carries TRBV12-3 or TRBV12-4 and TRBJ1-6, with TRBD1 as a possible D gene (6 bases). CDR3 size: 16 residues. V was shortened by 5 bases and J by 0 bases, with 11 bases between the two germline ends. CDR3 in amino acids: CASSAQGSSYNSPLHF. Written as DNA, the CDR3 is TGTGCCAGCAGTGCGCAGGGGAGCTCCTATAATTCACCCCTCCACTTT.

The chain uses TRBV20-1 and TRBJ2-3; no clear D gene. Deletions cut 3 bases from V and 1 base from J, with 11 bases between. This CDR3 contains 14 residues. CDR1 DFQATT and CDR2 SNEGSKA come from the germline V gene (reference sequence). In DNA, the CDR3 is TGCAGTGCTAGCCCATCACACCGCACAGATACGCAGTATTTT. Protein sequence: CSASPSHRTDTQYF.

The chain combines TRBV2 with TRBJ2-1; 8 nucleotides agree with TRBD2. The CDR3 spans 14 residues. Germline V gene data show CDR1 as SNHLY and CDR2 as FYNNEI. V was pared by 6 bases and J by 7 bases, with 8 bases of the junction left unmatched. The CDR3 loop is CASSGLATGNEQFF. Written as DNA, the CDR3 is TGTGCCAGCAGCGGACTAGCAACTGGAAATGAGCAGTTCTTC.

This clonotype has a handful of counts. The CDR3 nucleotides are TGCAGTGCTAGAGACAGGCCGGCTAGCACAGATACGCAGTATTTT. This gives the protein CSARDRPASTDTQYF. V usage is TRBV20-1 and J usage is TRBJ2-3, with D unclear. Germline V lookup: CDR1 DFQATT, CDR2 SNEGSKA (reference sequence). V was trimmed by 0 bases and J by 0 bases, leaving 10 bases between them. The CDR3 sequence is 15 residues long.

The J gene is TRBJ2-7, the V gene TRBV5-6, with no clear D. Looked up from germline, CDR1 is SGHDT and CDR2 is YYEEEE. V shed 5 bases and J shed 2 bases, with 8 bases lying between them. The length of the CDR3 is 12 residues. The CDR3 DNA is TGTGCCAGCAGACGCCAGGCCTACGAGCAGTACTTC. The encoded protein is CASRRQAYEQYF.

The gene calls are TRBV2 and TRBJ1-4; D not resolved. Per germline, CDR1 SNHLY and CDR2 FYNNEI. Trimming took 6 bases from V and 4 from J, leaving 9 bases between them. CDR3 length: 13 amino acids. In nucleotides, the CDR3 is TGTGCCAGCAGCCTTCAGAATAATGAAAAACTGTTTTTT. This translates into CASSLQNNEKLFF.

The chain combines TRBV14 with TRBJ1-2, with D perhaps TRBD1 (5 bases). V lost 8 bases to trimming and J lost 8 bases, with 18 bases between them. Per the germline V gene, CDR1 is SGHDN and CDR2 is FVKESK. CDR3 size: 13 residues. CDR3 sequence (DNA): TGTGCCAGCGCCCCTTATCAGGGAGTCGGCTACACCTTC. This translates into CASAPYQGVGYTF.

The V gene is TRBV30, the J gene TRBJ2-7; unclear D gene. This CDR3 spans 14 amino acids. The V and J ends lost 0 bases and 0 bases respectively, with 9 bases between them. Germline V CDR1 and CDR2: GTSNPN, SVGIG (reference sequence). The CDR3, as DNA: TGTGCCTGGAGTGTAGTTCCTAGCTCCTACGAGCAGTACTTC. It yields the protein CAWSVVPSSYEQYF.

Only a few counts were recorded for this clonotype. The chain combines TRBV9 with TRBJ1-5; D might be TRBD1 (5 bases). CDR1 SGDLS and CDR2 YYNGEE come from the germline V gene. This CDR3 region has 15 residues. Trimming took 1 base from V and 5 from J, leaving 13 bases between them. The CDR3 loop is CASSVSGTVDQPQHF. The DNA of the CDR3 is TGTGCCAGCAGCGTATCAGGGACCGTGGATCAGCCCCAGCATTTT.

The J gene is TRBJ1-6, the V gene TRBV7-2, with unresolved D. The ends were cut back, 1 base at V and 0 bases at J, with 7 bases in the middle. The CDR3 consists of 16 residues. Looked up from germline, CDR1 is SGHTA and CDR2 is FQGNSA. CDR3 sequence: CASSLGRNSYNSPLHF. The CDR3 bases are TGTGCCAGCAGCTTAGGCCGCAACTCCTATAATTCACCCCTCCACTTT.

This clonotype was recorded a few times. This chain joins TRBV5-1 and TRBJ1-5, with D hard to call. Trimming stripped 4 bases from V and 4 bases from J, with 9 bases between. The CDR3 length is 13 residues. The V gene's germline CDR1 is SGHRS and CDR2 YFSETQ. CDR3 in amino acids: CASSKDLNQPQHF. The DNA of the CDR3 is TGCGCCAGCAGCAAAGACCTAAATCAGCCCCAGCATTTT.

This chain uses TRBV7-2 with TRBJ2-1; no reliable D call. V was shortened by 0 bases and J by 7 bases, with 10 bases between the two germline ends. CDR1 SGHTA and CDR2 FQGNSA come from the germline V gene. CDR3 length: 14 amino acids. The CDR3 DNA is TGTGCCAGCAGCTTAGCGGCAATGGGGAATGAGCAGTTCTTC. Its protein is CASSLAAMGNEQFF.

This clonotype was counted only a few times. The V call is TRBV20-1, the J call TRBJ2-7, with 8 nucleotides matching TRBD2. The ends lost 0 bases at V and 5 bases at J; junction bases unmatched: 12. Looked up from germline, CDR1 is DFQATT and CDR2 is SNEGSKA (reference sequence). CDR3 length: 16 residues. The DNA for the CDR3 is TGCAGTGCTAGAGATAGGGCGGGACTAGTCGCAAACGAGCAGTACTTC. Encoded protein: CSARDRAGLVANEQYF.

This clonotype was counted many times. The rearrangement joins TRBV12-3 or TRBV12-4 to TRBJ2-3; a weak D match, TRBD2 (6 bases). The CDR3 runs to 15 residues. V was trimmed by 1 base and J by 1 base, leaving 9 bases between them. CDR3 sequence reads: CASSLGPGGTDTQYF. CDR3 bases: TGTGCCAGCAGTTTAGGACCGGGAGGCACAGATACGCAGTATTTT.

This clonotype occurred a few times. J is TRBJ2-7 and V is TRBV29-1; 7 positions match TRBD2. Germline V gene data show CDR1 as SQVTM and CDR2 as ANQGSEA. CDR3 size: 15 residues. With 3 bases clipped from V and 2 bases from J, the junction kept 10 bases outside the gene matches. CDR3 loop: CSVDSDTGTTYEQYF. CDR3 DNA: TGCAGCGTTGACTCAGATACCGGGACTACCTACGAGCAGTACTTC.

The V call is TRBV9, the J call TRBJ1-6; the D gene is possibly TRBD1 (6 bases). There are 15 residues in the CDR3. Trimming cost V 5 bases and J 5 bases, with 14 bases left between them. The germline V gene has CDR1 SGDLS and CDR2 YYNGEE. Here the CDR3 reads CASSGGGDNNSPLHF. As DNA, the CDR3 is TGTGCCAGCAGTGGAGGGGGGGACAATAATTCACCCCTCCACTTT.

This clonotype was observed a few times. The chain combines TRBV20-1 with TRBJ2-4, with TRBD2 identical over 12 bases. This CDR3 has 16 residues. Germline CDR1 is DFQATT and CDR2 is SNEGSKA (reference sequence). V shed 1 base and J 5 bases; nucleotides not matched to a gene: 6. The CDR3 sequence: CSARATSGRIQNIQYF. The CDR3 DNA reads as TGCAGTGCTAGAGCGACTAGCGGGAGAATCCAAAACATTCAGTACTTC.

The chain uses TRBV12-3 or TRBV12-4 and TRBJ1-1, with 11 bases aligning to TRBD1. The CDR3 runs to 16 residues. Trimming removed 5 bases from V and 4 bases from J; junction bases left unmatched: 9. CDR3 bases: TGTGCCAGCAGTCCGCAGGACAGGGGGCAAGGCACTGAAGCTTTCTTT. Translated, it gives CASSPQDRGQGTEAFF.